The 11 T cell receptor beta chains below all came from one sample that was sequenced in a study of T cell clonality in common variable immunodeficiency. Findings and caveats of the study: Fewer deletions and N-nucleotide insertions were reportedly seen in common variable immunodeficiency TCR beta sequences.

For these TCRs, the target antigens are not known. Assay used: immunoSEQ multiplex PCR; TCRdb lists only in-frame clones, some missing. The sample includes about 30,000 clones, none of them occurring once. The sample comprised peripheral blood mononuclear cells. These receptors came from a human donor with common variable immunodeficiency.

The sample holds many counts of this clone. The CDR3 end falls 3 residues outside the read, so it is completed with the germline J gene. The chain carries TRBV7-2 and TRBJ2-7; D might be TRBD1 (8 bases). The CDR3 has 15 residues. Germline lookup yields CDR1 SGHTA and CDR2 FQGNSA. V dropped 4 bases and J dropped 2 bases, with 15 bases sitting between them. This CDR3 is CASSSRTGRAYEQYF. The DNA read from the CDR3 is TGTGCCAGCAGCTCCCGGACAGGGAGGGCCTACGAG.

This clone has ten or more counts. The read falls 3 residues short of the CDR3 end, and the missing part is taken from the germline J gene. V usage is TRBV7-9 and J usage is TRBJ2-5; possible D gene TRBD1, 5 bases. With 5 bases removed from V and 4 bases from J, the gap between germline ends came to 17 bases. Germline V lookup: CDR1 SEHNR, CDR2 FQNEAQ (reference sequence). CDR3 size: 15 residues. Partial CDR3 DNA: TGTGCCAGCAGCCCGCTATCAGGGAATCGAGAGACC. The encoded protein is CASSPLSGNRET. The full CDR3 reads CASSPLSGNRETQYF. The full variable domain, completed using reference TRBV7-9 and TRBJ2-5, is DTGVSQNPRHKITKRGQNVTFRCDPISEHNRLYWYRQTLGQGPEFLTYFQNEAQLEKSRLLSDRFSAERPKGSFSTLEIQRTEQGDSAMYLCASSPLSGNRETQYFGPGTRLLVL.

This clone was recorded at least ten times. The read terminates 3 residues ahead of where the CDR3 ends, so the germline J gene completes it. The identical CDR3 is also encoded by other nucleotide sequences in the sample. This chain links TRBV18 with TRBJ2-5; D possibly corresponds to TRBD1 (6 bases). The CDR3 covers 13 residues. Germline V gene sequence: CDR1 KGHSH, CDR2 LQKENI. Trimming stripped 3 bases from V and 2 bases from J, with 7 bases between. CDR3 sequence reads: CASSPGQQETQYF. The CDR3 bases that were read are TGTGCCAGCTCACCGGGACAACAAGAGACC.

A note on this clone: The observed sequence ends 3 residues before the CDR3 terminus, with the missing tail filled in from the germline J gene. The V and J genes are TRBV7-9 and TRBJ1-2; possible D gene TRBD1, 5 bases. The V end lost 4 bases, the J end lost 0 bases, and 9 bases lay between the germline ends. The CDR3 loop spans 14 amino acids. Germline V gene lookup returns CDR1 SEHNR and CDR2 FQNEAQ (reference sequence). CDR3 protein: CASSSRVANYGYTF. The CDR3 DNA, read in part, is TGTGCCAGCAGCTCCAGGGTAGCTAACTATGGC.

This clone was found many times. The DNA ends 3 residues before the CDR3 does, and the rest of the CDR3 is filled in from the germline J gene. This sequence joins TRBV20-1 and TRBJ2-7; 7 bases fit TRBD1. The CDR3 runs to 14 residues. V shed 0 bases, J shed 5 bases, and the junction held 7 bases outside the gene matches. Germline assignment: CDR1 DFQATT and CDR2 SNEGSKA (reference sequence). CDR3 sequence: CSARDGWQGDEQYF. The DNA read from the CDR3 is TGCAGTGCTAGAGATGGATGGCAGGGGGACGAG.

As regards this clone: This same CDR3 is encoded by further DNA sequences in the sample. CDR3 protein: CASSLGQGKAFF. The part of the CDR3 DNA that was read is TGTGCCAGCAGCCTAGGACAGGGGAAA. The chain recombines TRBV11-2 with TRBJ1-1; 9 bases are a match to TRBD1. The read terminates 3 residues before the CDR3 end, so the remaining end is supplied by the germline J gene. Germline loops: CDR1 SGHAT, CDR2 FQNNGV. This CDR3 contains 12 residues. Drawing the rest from reference TRBV11-2 and TRBJ1-1, the complete variable domain is EAGVAQSPRYKIIEKRQSVAFWCNPISGHATLYWYQQILGQGPKLLIQFQNNGVVDDSQLPKDRFSAERLKGVDSTLKIQPAKLEDSAVYLCASSLGQGKAFFGQGTRLTVV.

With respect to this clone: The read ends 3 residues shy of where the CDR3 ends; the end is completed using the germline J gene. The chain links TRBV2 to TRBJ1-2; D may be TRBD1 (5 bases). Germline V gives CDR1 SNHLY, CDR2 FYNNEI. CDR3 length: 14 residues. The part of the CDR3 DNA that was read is TGTGCCAGCAAGAGCAGGGATGGATGGAAGGGC. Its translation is CASKSRDGWKG. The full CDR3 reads CASKSRDGWKGYTF. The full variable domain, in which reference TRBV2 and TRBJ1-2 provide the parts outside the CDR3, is EPEVTQTPSHQVTQMGQEVILRCVPISNHLYFYWYRQILGQKVEFLVSFYNNEISEKSEIFDDQFSVERPDGSNFTLKIRSTKLEDSAMYFCASKSRDGWKGYTFGSGTRLTVV.

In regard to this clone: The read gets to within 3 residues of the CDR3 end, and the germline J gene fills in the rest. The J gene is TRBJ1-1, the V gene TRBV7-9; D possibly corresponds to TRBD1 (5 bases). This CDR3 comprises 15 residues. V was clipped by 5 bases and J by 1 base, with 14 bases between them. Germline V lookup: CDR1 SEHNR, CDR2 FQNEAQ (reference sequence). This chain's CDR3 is CASSPASTGNTEAFF. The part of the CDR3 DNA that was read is TGTGCCAGCAGCCCCGCCTCCACAGGGAACACTGAA.

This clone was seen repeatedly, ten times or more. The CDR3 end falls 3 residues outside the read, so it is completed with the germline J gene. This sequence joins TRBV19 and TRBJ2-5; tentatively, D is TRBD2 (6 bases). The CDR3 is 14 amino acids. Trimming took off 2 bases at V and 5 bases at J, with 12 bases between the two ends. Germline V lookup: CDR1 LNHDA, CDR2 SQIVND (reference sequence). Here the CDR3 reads CASSIKGLQETQYF. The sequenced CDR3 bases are TGTGCCAGTAGTATAAAGGGACTCCAGGAGACC.

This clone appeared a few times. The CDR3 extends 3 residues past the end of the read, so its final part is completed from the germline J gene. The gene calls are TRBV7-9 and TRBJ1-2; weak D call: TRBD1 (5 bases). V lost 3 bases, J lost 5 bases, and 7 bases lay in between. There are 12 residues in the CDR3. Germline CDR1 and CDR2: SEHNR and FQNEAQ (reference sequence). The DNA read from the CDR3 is TGTGCCAGCAGCTTGGAGGGGTATGGC. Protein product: CASSLEGYG. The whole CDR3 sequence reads CASSLEGYGYTF.

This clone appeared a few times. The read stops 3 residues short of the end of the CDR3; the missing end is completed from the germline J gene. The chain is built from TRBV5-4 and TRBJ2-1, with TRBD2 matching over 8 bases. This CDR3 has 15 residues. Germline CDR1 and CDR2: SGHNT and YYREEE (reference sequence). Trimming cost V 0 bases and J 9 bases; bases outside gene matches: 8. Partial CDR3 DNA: TGTGCCAGCAGCTTGGGGTACGGACTAGCCGGTGAG. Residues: CASSLGYGLAGE. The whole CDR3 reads CASSLGYGLAGEQFF. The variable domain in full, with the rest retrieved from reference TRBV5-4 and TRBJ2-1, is ETGVTQSPTHLIKTRGQQVTLRCSSQSGHNTVSWYQQALGQGPQFIFQYYREEENGRGNFPPRFSGLQFPNYSSELNVNALELDDSALYLCASSLGYGLAGEQFFGPGTRLTVL.